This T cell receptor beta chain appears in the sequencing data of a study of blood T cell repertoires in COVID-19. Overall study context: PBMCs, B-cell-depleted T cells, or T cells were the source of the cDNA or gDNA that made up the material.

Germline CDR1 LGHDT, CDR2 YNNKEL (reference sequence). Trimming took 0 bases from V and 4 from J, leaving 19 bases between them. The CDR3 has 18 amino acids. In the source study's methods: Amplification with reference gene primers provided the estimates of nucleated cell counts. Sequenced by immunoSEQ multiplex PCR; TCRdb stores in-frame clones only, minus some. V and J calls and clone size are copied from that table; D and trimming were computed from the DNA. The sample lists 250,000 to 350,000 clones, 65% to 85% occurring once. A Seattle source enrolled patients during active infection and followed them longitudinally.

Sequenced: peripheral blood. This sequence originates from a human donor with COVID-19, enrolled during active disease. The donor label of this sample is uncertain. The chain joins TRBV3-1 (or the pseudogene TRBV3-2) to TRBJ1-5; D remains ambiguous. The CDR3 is CASSQDDPLTVPNQPQHF. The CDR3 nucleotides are TGTGCCAGCAGCCAAGACGACCCCCTGACTGTACCTAATCAGCCCCAGCATTTT.